These T cell receptor beta chains were read from a single sample in a study of cytomegalovirus exposure and HLA in healthy donors. The protocol was immunoSEQ multiplex PCR, while the TCRdb copy is restricted to in-frame clones and leaves out a portion. This sample has 100,000 to 120,000 clones, with roughly 88% found just once. The sample consisted of PBMCs. The receptor set was obtained from a woman in her twenties or thirties in good health and CMV-seropositive. Each CDR3 is given with its conserved first and last residue. A D gene is named only where the DNA matches it firmly. Clone size, where shown, is once, few, many, or a class for clones that have expanded.

clone_size: NA; j_call: TRBJ2-1; v_call: TRBV7-9; d_call: TRBD2; cdr3_nt: TGTGCCAGCAGGACGACTAGCGGGGGGGTCAATGAGCAGTTCTTC; cdr3_aa: CASRTTSGGVNEQFF
clone_size: NA; j_call: TRBJ2-1; v_call: TRBV19; d_call: TRBD2; cdr3_nt: TGTGCCAGTAGTCTAACTAGCGGGGCTCCGAATGAGCAGTTCTTC; cdr3_aa: CASSLTSGAPNEQFF
clone_size: NA; j_call: TRBJ1-5; v_call: TRBV6-5; d_call: TRBD1; cdr3_nt: TGTGCCAGCAGTCGAGGGACAGGTAATCAGCCCCAGCATTTT; cdr3_aa: CASSRGTGNQPQHF
clone_size: NA; j_call: TRBJ2-5; v_call: TRBV7-3; d_call: NA; cdr3_nt: TGTGCCAGCAGCTTAACTGGCGGAGAAGAGACCCAGTACTTC; cdr3_aa: CASSLTGGEETQYF
clone_size: NA; j_call: TRBJ2-3; v_call: TRBV4-3; d_call: TRBD2; cdr3_nt: TGCGCCAGCAGCTTAAGCGGGGGGGCCAGTGATACGCAGTATTTT; cdr3_aa: CASSLSGGASDTQYF
clone_size: NA; j_call: TRBJ2-1; v_call: TRBV13; d_call: NA; cdr3_nt: TGTGCCAGCAGCTCAAGTTTACGAGGCTCCTACAATGAGCAGTTCTTC; cdr3_aa: CASSSSLRGSYNEQFF
clone_size: NA; j_call: TRBJ2-5; v_call: TRBV7-2; d_call: NA; cdr3_nt: TGTGCCAGTGACCTCAGGGGAGGGAGAGAGACCCAGTACTTC; cdr3_aa: CASDLRGGRETQYF
clone_size: NA; j_call: TRBJ2-7; v_call: TRBV2; d_call: NA; cdr3_nt: TGTGCCAGCAGTGGTGTAGGGGACTACGAGCAGTACTTC; cdr3_aa: CASSGVGDYEQYF
clone_size: once; j_call: TRBJ2-1; v_call: TRBV28; d_call: TRBD2; cdr3_nt: TGTGCCAGCCAGAGCGGGAGGGCCACGTACAATGAGCAGTTCTTC; cdr3_aa: CASQSGRATYNEQFF
clone_size: NA; j_call: TRBJ1-4; v_call: TRBV7-2; d_call: NA; cdr3_nt: TGTGCCAGCAGCTTAGGGAACAGGGTATATGAAAAACTGTTTTTT; cdr3_aa: CASSLGNRVYEKLFF
clone_size: NA; j_call: TRBJ2-3; v_call: TRBV30; d_call: TRBD1; cdr3_nt: TGTGCCTGGGGGGGACAGTCGGATACGCAGTATTTT; cdr3_aa: CAWGGQSDTQYF
clone_size: NA; j_call: TRBJ1-1; v_call: TRBV4-3; d_call: NA; cdr3_nt: TGCGCCAGCAGCCAAGCTCAGGGCCAGAACACTGAAGCTTTCTTT; cdr3_aa: CASSQAQGQNTEAFF
clone_size: NA; j_call: TRBJ2-3; v_call: TRBV7-3; d_call: TRBD2; cdr3_nt: TGTGCCAGCAGCACTAGCGGGGGGATAGATACGCAGTATTTT; cdr3_aa: CASSTSGGIDTQYF
clone_size: NA; j_call: TRBJ2-1; v_call: TRBV5-4; d_call: NA; cdr3_nt: TGTGCCACCGCAGGGGGGAGTGCTGAGCAGTTCTTC; cdr3_aa: CATAGGSAEQFF
clone_size: NA; j_call: TRBJ1-2; v_call: TRBV27; d_call: NA; cdr3_nt: TGTGCCAGCAGTAACAGGGTTCTACCTCTAGGTGATGGCTACACCTTC; cdr3_aa: CASSNRVLPLGDGYTF
clone_size: NA; j_call: TRBJ2-6; v_call: TRBV7-2; d_call: NA; cdr3_nt: TGTGCCAGCAGCCCCGGGGGACCTGGGGCCAACGTCCTGACTTTC; cdr3_aa: CASSPGGPGANVLTF
clone_size: NA; j_call: TRBJ2-5; v_call: TRBV28; d_call: TRBD1; cdr3_nt: TGTGCCAGCAGAACCGGGACAGGGGTTGGGGCGCAGTACTTC; cdr3_aa: CASRTGTGVGAQYF
clone_size: NA; j_call: TRBJ1-2; v_call: TRBV7-3; d_call: TRBD1; cdr3_nt: TGTGCCAGCAGCTCCACAGGGGACGGAGGCTACACCTTC; cdr3_aa: CASSSTGDGGYTF
clone_size: NA; j_call: TRBJ1-4; v_call: TRBV28; d_call: TRBD1; cdr3_nt: TGTGCCAGCAGAAAAGGGGGACAGGGGGAAAAACTGTTTTTT; cdr3_aa: CASRKGGQGEKLFF
clone_size: NA; j_call: TRBJ1-1; v_call: TRBV5-6; d_call: TRBD1; cdr3_nt: TGTGCCAGCAGCTTGGCCGACAGGGAAAACACTGAAGCTTTCTTT; cdr3_aa: CASSLADRENTEAFF
clone_size: few; j_call: TRBJ1-2; v_call: TRBV27; d_call: NA; cdr3_nt: TGTGCCAGCAGTTTTAGAAGGGGTAACTATGGCTACACCTTC; cdr3_aa: CASSFRRGNYGYTF
clone_size: NA; j_call: TRBJ1-2; v_call: TRBV27; d_call: TRBD1; cdr3_nt: TGTGCCAGCAGTTTAATAGCAGGGGGCTCGTACCCCTATGGCTACACCTTC; cdr3_aa: CASSLIAGGSYPYGYTF
clone_size: NA; j_call: TRBJ2-1; v_call: TRBV5-4; d_call: TRBD1; cdr3_nt: TGTGCCAGCAGCCCGGACAGGGCCAGCTCCTACAATGAGCAGTTCTTC; cdr3_aa: CASSPDRASSYNEQFF
clone_size: NA; j_call: TRBJ2-1; v_call: TRBV5-1; d_call: NA; cdr3_nt: TGCGCCAGCAGACCTAGCGACAGCTCCTACAATGAGCAGTTCTTC; cdr3_aa: CASRPSDSSYNEQFF
clone_size: NA; j_call: TRBJ2-7; v_call: TRBV30; d_call: TRBD2; cdr3_nt: TGTGCCTGGAGTGTAGGCGGGAGCTCCTACGAGCAGTACTTC; cdr3_aa: CAWSVGGSSYEQYF
clone_size: NA; j_call: TRBJ2-7; v_call: TRBV4-3; d_call: NA; cdr3_nt: TGCGCCAGCAGCCACCACCTAGGGGACTACGAGCAGTACTTC; cdr3_aa: CASSHHLGDYEQYF
clone_size: once; j_call: TRBJ1-1; v_call: TRBV6-4; d_call: NA; cdr3_nt: TGTGCCAGCAGTGATACAGGGACCACTGAAGCTTTCTTT; cdr3_aa: CASSDTGTTEAFF
clone_size: NA; j_call: TRBJ2-2; v_call: TRBV5-1; d_call: TRBD2; cdr3_nt: TGCGCCAGCAGCTTCACAAAAGGACTAGGCGCCACCGGGGAGCTGTTTTTT; cdr3_aa: CASSFTKGLGATGELFF